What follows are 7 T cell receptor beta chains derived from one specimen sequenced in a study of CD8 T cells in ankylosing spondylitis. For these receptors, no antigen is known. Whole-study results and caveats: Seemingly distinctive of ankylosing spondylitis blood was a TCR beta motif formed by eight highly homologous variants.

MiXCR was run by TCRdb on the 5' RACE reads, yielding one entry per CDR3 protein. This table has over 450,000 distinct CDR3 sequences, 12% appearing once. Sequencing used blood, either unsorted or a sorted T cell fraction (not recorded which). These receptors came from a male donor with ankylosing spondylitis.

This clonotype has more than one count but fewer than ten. The CDR3 sequence: CTCRGPGTYNEQFF. CDR3 sequence (DNA): TGCACTTGTCGGGGCCCTGGGACCTACAATGAGCAGTTCTTC. The chain couples TRBV29-1 to TRBJ2-1; either TRBD1 or TRBD2 may supply D (5 bases each). The CDR3 extends over 14 amino acids. Per germline, CDR1 SQVTM and CDR2 ANQGSEA.

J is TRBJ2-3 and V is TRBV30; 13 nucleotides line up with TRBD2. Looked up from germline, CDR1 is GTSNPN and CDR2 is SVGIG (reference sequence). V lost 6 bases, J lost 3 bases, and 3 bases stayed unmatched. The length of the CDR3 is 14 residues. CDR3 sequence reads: CACRTSGRTDTQYF. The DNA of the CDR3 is TGTGCCTGTAGGACTAGCGGGAGAACAGATACGCAGTATTTT.

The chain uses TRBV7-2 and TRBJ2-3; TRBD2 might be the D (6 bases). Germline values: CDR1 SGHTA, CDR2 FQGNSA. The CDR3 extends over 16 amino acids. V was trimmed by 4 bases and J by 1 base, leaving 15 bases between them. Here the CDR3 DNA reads TGTGCCAGCAGCTCCTACACAACGGGGGGCACAGATACGCAGTATTTT. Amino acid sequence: CASSSYTTGGTDTQYF.

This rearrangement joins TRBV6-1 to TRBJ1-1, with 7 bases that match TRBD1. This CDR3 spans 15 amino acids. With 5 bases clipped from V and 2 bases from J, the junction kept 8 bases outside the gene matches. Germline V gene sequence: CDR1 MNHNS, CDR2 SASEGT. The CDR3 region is CASSPRGQPNTEAFF. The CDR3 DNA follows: TGTGCCAGCAGTCCTAGGGGGCAACCTAACACTGAAGCTTTCTTT.

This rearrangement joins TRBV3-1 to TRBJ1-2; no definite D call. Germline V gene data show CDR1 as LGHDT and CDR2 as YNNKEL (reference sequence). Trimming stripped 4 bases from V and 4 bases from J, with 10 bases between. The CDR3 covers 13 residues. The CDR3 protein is CASSPAATYGYTF. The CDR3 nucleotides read TGTGCCAGCAGCCCCGCAGCAACCTATGGCTACACCTTC.

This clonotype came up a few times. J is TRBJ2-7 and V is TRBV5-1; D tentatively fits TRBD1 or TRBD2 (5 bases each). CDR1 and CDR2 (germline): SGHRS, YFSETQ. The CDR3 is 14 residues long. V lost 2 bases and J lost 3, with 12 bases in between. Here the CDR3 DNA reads TGCGCCAGCAGCTTCCCCCAGGGAGTCTACGAGCAGTACGTC. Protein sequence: CASSFPQGVYEQYV.

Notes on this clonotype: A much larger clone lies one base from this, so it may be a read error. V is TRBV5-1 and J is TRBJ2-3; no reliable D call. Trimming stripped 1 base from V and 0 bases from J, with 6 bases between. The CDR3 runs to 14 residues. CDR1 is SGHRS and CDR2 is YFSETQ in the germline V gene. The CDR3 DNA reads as TGCGCCAGCAGCTTGAGGCAGAGCACAGATACGCAGTATTTT. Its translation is CASSLRQSTDTQYF.